These T cell receptor beta chains were read from a single sample in a study of control samples from healthy donors and cancer patients. Profiled with immunoSEQ multiplex PCR; TCRdb holds only in-frame clones, not every one. Among 70,000 to 90,000 clones listed, around 94% were seen once. The material sequenced was blood. The receptors were gathered from a young woman in good health. Both conserved end residues are part of each CDR3. The order of the fields is CDR3 protein, CDR3 DNA, D gene, clone size, J gene, V gene. The D gene is left open where the match is weak. Not all rows give a size; the values are once, few, many and, for expanded clones, a class.

CDR3 protein: CASSPGTGDWEQYF
CDR3 DNA: TGCGCCAGCAGCCCTGGGACAGGGGATTGGGAGCAGTACTTC
D gene: TRBD1
clone size: -
J gene: TRBJ2-7
V gene: TRBV5-1

CDR3 protein: CASSSLGNEQFF
CDR3 DNA: TGTGCCAGCAGCTCACTAGGTAATGAGCAGTTCTTC
D gene: -
clone size: -
J gene: TRBJ2-1
V gene: TRBV5-4

CDR3 protein: CASSQGYRGLDEQYF
CDR3 DNA: TGCGCCAGCAGCCAAGGTTATAGGGGGCTTGACGAGCAGTACTTC
D gene: TRBD1
clone size: -
J gene: TRBJ2-7
V gene: TRBV4-1

CDR3 protein: CASSVASVGYTEAFF
CDR3 DNA: TGTGCCAGCAGCGTAGCTAGTGTAGGGTACACTGAAGCTTTCTTT
D gene: -
clone size: -
J gene: TRBJ1-1
V gene: TRBV9

CDR3 protein: CASSLGGKGGANVLTF
CDR3 DNA: TGTGCCAGCAGCTTAGGGGGCAAGGGAGGGGCCAACGTCCTGACTTTC
D gene: -
clone size: -
J gene: TRBJ2-6
V gene: TRBV11-1

CDR3 protein: CASSQELGRDEQFF
CDR3 DNA: TGTGCCAGCAGCCAAGAGTTAGGGCGCGATGAGCAGTTCTTC
D gene: -
clone size: -
J gene: TRBJ2-1
V gene: TRBV3-1/TRBV3-2

CDR3 protein: CASSLVGVLNTEAFF
CDR3 DNA: TGTGCCAGCAGCTTGGTTGGGGTCTTGAACACTGAAGCTTTCTTT
D gene: -
clone size: -
J gene: TRBJ1-1
V gene: TRBV5-5

CDR3 protein: CATSSGNTIYF
CDR3 DNA: TGTGCCACCAGTTCTGGAAACACCATATATTTT
D gene: -
clone size: -
J gene: TRBJ1-3
V gene: TRBV24-1

CDR3 protein: CASSLNQPQHF
CDR3 DNA: TGTGCCAGCAGTCTTAATCAGCCCCAGCATTTT
D gene: -
clone size: -
J gene: TRBJ1-5
V gene: TRBV12-3/TRBV12-4

CDR3 protein: CASSLQGGGETQYF
CDR3 DNA: TGTGCCAGCAGCTTGCAGGGCGGTGGGGAGACCCAGTACTTC
D gene: -
clone size: -
J gene: TRBJ2-5
V gene: TRBV5-6

CDR3 protein: CASSRARGAEAFF
CDR3 DNA: TGTGCCAGCAGCAGAGCCCGGGGGGCTGAAGCTTTCTTT
D gene: -
clone size: -
J gene: TRBJ1-1
V gene: TRBV5-4

CDR3 protein: CASSQRTPGTSGGRGTGELFF
CDR3 DNA: TGCGCCAGCAGCCAGAGAACCCCCGGGACTAGCGGGGGCAGGGGGACCGGGGAGCTGTTTTTT
D gene: TRBD2
clone size: -
J gene: TRBJ2-2
V gene: TRBV4-1

CDR3 protein: CANSSPGMTEAFF
CDR3 DNA: TGTGCCAACTCAAGTCCGGGAATGACTGAAGCTTTCTTT
D gene: -
clone size: once
J gene: TRBJ1-1
V gene: TRBV11-3

CDR3 protein: CASTSTYEQYF
CDR3 DNA: TGTGCCAGCACGTCCACCTACGAGCAGTACTTC
D gene: -
clone size: -
J gene: TRBJ2-7
V gene: TRBV28

CDR3 protein: CAIRGTGSLDEQYF
CDR3 DNA: TGTGCCATCAGGGGGACAGGGAGCTTGGACGAGCAGTACTTC
D gene: TRBD1
clone size: -
J gene: TRBJ2-7
V gene: TRBV10-3

CDR3 protein: CASSSDRVGGAFF
CDR3 DNA: TGTGCCAGCAGCTCAGACAGGGTCGGTGGAGCTTTCTTT
D gene: TRBD1
clone size: once
J gene: TRBJ1-1
V gene: TRBV7-8

CDR3 protein: CASSLSGTPNTGELFF
CDR3 DNA: TGCGCCAGCAGCTTATCCGGGACTCCGAACACCGGGGAGCTGTTTTTT
D gene: -
clone size: -
J gene: TRBJ2-2
V gene: TRBV5-1

CDR3 protein: CASSYSNEQYF
CDR3 DNA: TGTGCCAGCAGTTACAGCAACGAGCAGTACTTC
D gene: -
clone size: -
J gene: TRBJ2-7
V gene: TRBV6-2/TRBV6-3

CDR3 protein: CASSLAKGKEGYTF
CDR3 DNA: TGTGCCAGCAGCTTAGCAAAGGGGAAGGAGGGCTACACCTTC
D gene: -
clone size: -
J gene: TRBJ1-2
V gene: TRBV7-2

CDR3 protein: CASSIGDRGFYEQYF
CDR3 DNA: TGTGCCAGTAGTATAGGGGACAGGGGGTTCTACGAGCAGTACTTC
D gene: TRBD1
clone size: -
J gene: TRBJ2-7
V gene: TRBV19

CDR3 protein: CASSLMVGDTEAFF
CDR3 DNA: TGTGCCAGCAGCTTAATGGTGGGTGACACTGAAGCTTTCTTT
D gene: -
clone size: -
J gene: TRBJ1-1
V gene: TRBV11-2

CDR3 protein: CASSAGTDSNQPQHF
CDR3 DNA: TGTGCCAGCAGCGCCGGGACGGATAGCAATCAGCCCCAGCATTTT
D gene: -
clone size: -
J gene: TRBJ1-5
V gene: TRBV9

CDR3 protein: CASSVEVAGVTEAFF
CDR3 DNA: TGTGCCAGCAGCGTAGAGGTGGCAGGGGTGACTGAAGCTTTCTTT
D gene: -
clone size: -
J gene: TRBJ1-1
V gene: TRBV9

CDR3 protein: CASSSSGTASSGAVQETQYF
CDR3 DNA: TGTGCCAGTAGTTCCTCCGGGACAGCGAGTAGCGGGGCGGTCCAAGAGACCCAGTACTTC
D gene: -
clone size: -
J gene: TRBJ2-5
V gene: TRBV19

CDR3 protein: CASSVTQVYNEQFF
CDR3 DNA: TGTGCCAGCAGTGTCACACAGGTCTACAATGAGCAGTTCTTC
D gene: -
clone size: -
J gene: TRBJ2-1
V gene: TRBV6-2/TRBV6-3

CDR3 protein: CASSLVPNQPQHF
CDR3 DNA: TGTGCCAGCAGCTTGGTTCCAAATCAGCCCCAGCATTTT
D gene: -
clone size: -
J gene: TRBJ1-5
V gene: TRBV5-4

CDR3 protein: CASSLSVGGDTQYF
CDR3 DNA: TGCGCCAGCAGCTTGAGCGTCGGCGGGGATACGCAGTATTTT
D gene: -
clone size: -
J gene: TRBJ2-3
V gene: TRBV5-1

CDR3 protein: CASSYQGNQPQHF
CDR3 DNA: TGTGCCAGCAGTTACCAGGGGAATCAGCCCCAGCATTTT
D gene: -
clone size: once
J gene: TRBJ1-5
V gene: TRBV6-2/TRBV6-3

CDR3 protein: CASSHSGSHSTDTQYF
CDR3 DNA: TGTGCCAGCAGTCATAGCGGGAGCCACAGCACAGATACGCAGTATTTT
D gene: TRBD2
clone size: -
J gene: TRBJ2-3
V gene: TRBV6-4

CDR3 protein: CSVGEVETQYF
CDR3 DNA: TGCAGCGTTGGGGAAGTTGAGACCCAGTACTTC
D gene: -
clone size: -
J gene: TRBJ2-5
V gene: TRBV29-1

CDR3 protein: CASSFLGYEQYF
CDR3 DNA: TGCGCCAGCAGCTTTCTAGGCTACGAGCAGTACTTC
D gene: -
clone size: -
J gene: TRBJ2-7
V gene: TRBV5-1

CDR3 protein: CASGAVRGQLYGYTF
CDR3 DNA: TGTGCCAGCGGGGCGGTTCGTGGGCAGCTCTATGGCTACACCTTC
D gene: -
clone size: -
J gene: TRBJ1-2
V gene: TRBV28

CDR3 protein: CASEQRREGYTF
CDR3 DNA: TGCGCCAGTGAACAGAGGCGCGAAGGCTACACCTTC
D gene: -
clone size: -
J gene: TRBJ1-2
V gene: TRBV10-1

CDR3 protein: CASTNKGGGNTIYF
CDR3 DNA: TGTGCCAGCACCAATAAAGGGGGCGGAAACACCATATATTTT
D gene: TRBD1
clone size: -
J gene: TRBJ1-3
V gene: TRBV2

CDR3 protein: CASSESRGFTNEQFF
CDR3 DNA: TGTGCCAGCAGTGAATCCAGGGGGTTCACCAATGAGCAGTTCTTC
D gene: TRBD1
clone size: -
J gene: TRBJ2-1
V gene: TRBV25-1

CDR3 protein: CASSDTGTGSYEQYF
CDR3 DNA: TGTGCCAGCAGTGACACCGGGACTGGCTCCTACGAGCAGTACTTC
D gene: -
clone size: -
J gene: TRBJ2-7
V gene: TRBV25-1

CDR3 protein: CASRGSDATEAFF
CDR3 DNA: TGTGCCAGTAGAGGATCGGACGCCACTGAAGCTTTCTTT
D gene: -
clone size: -
J gene: TRBJ1-1
V gene: TRBV19

CDR3 protein: CASSYRDSGNTEAFF
CDR3 DNA: TGTGCCAGCAGCTACAGGGACAGTGGGAACACTGAAGCTTTCTTT
D gene: TRBD1
clone size: -
J gene: TRBJ1-1
V gene: TRBV7-6

CDR3 protein: CASSPPGAGRQETQYF
CDR3 DNA: TGTGCCAGCAGCCCTCCCGGGGCGGGGCGTCAAGAGACCCAGTACTTC
D gene: -
clone size: once
J gene: TRBJ2-5
V gene: TRBV21-1

CDR3 protein: CASSSISYGYTF
CDR3 DNA: TGTGCCAGCAGTTCTATATCGTATGGCTACACCTTC
D gene: -
clone size: -
J gene: TRBJ1-2
V gene: TRBV2

CDR3 protein: CASTPTGVGGAKNIQYF
CDR3 DNA: TGTGCCAGCACTCCTACGGGAGTAGGAGGAGCCAAAAACATTCAGTACTTC
D gene: -
clone size: -
J gene: TRBJ2-4
V gene: TRBV3-1/TRBV3-2

CDR3 protein: CASSTQGGTNYGYTF
CDR3 DNA: TGTGCCAGCAGCACACAGGGGGGTACTAACTATGGCTACACCTTC
D gene: TRBD1
clone size: once
J gene: TRBJ1-2
V gene: TRBV28

CDR3 protein: CASSWRGQGTPAYEQYF
CDR3 DNA: TGCGCCAGCAGCTGGAGGGGACAGGGAACCCCCGCCTACGAGCAGTACTTC
D gene: TRBD1
clone size: -
J gene: TRBJ2-7
V gene: TRBV5-1

CDR3 protein: CASSSYTSGGISEQYF
CDR3 DNA: TGTGCCAGCAGTTCATACACTAGCGGGGGAATATCCGAGCAGTACTTC
D gene: TRBD2
clone size: -
J gene: TRBJ2-7
V gene: TRBV27

CDR3 protein: CASSRGGAGETQYF
CDR3 DNA: TGTGCCAGCAGCAGGGGAGGGGCTGGGGAGACCCAGTACTTC
D gene: TRBD2
clone size: once
J gene: TRBJ2-5
V gene: TRBV5-4

CDR3 protein: CASSPWAGGRYNEQFF
CDR3 DNA: TGTGCCAGCAGCCCATGGGCGGGAGGGCGGTACAATGAGCAGTTCTTC
D gene: TRBD2
clone size: -
J gene: TRBJ2-1
V gene: TRBV7-9

CDR3 protein: CASSDPNYPNAFF
CDR3 DNA: TGTGCCAGCAGTGATCCAAACTACCCTAATGCTTTCTTT
D gene: -
clone size: -
J gene: TRBJ1-1
V gene: TRBV6-1

CDR3 protein: CASSQEVKGTTGELFF
CDR3 DNA: TGCGCCAGCAGCCAAGAAGTAAAGGGGACGACCGGGGAGCTGTTTTTT
D gene: -
clone size: -
J gene: TRBJ2-2
V gene: TRBV4-3

CDR3 protein: CASSLDWSGDNEQFF
CDR3 DNA: TGTGCCAGCAGCTTAGATTGGAGTGGGGATAATGAGCAGTTCTTC
D gene: -
clone size: -
J gene: TRBJ2-1
V gene: TRBV11-2

CDR3 protein: CASSSQMNTEAFF
CDR3 DNA: TGTGCCAGCAGTTCCCAGATGAACACTGAAGCTTTCTTT
D gene: -
clone size: -
J gene: TRBJ1-1
V gene: TRBV6-6

CDR3 protein: CATRNSFISDTQYF
CDR3 DNA: TGTGCCACCCGAAACAGTTTTATTTCAGATACGCAGTATTTT
D gene: -
clone size: -
J gene: TRBJ2-3
V gene: TRBV27

CDR3 protein: CASSTPQTGNYEQYF
CDR3 DNA: TGTGCCAGCAGTACCCCACAGACTGGAAACTACGAGCAGTACTTC
D gene: -
clone size: -
J gene: TRBJ2-7
V gene: TRBV2

CDR3 protein: CASSLVAVSYEQYF
CDR3 DNA: TGTGCCAGCAGCTTAGTTGCGGTTTCCTACGAGCAGTACTTC
D gene: -
clone size: -
J gene: TRBJ2-7
V gene: TRBV13

CDR3 protein: CASSEGQGKHRGAVF
CDR3 DNA: TGTGCCAGCAGTGAAGGACAGGGGAAGCACCGGGGAGCTGTTTTT
D gene: TRBD1
clone size: -
J gene: TRBJ2-2
V gene: TRBV25-1

CDR3 protein: CAISEGAERGDMRYTF
CDR3 DNA: TGTGCCATCAGTGAAGGGGCCGAGAGGGGAGATATGCGCTACACCTTC
D gene: -
clone size: -
J gene: TRBJ1-2
V gene: TRBV10-3

CDR3 protein: CATPVGGHQISDTQYF
CDR3 DNA: TGTGCCACCCCCGTGGGCGGCCACCAAATCAGTGATACGCAGTATTTT
D gene: -
clone size: -
J gene: TRBJ2-3
V gene: TRBV7-9

CDR3 protein: CASSLESVSGGLEEQFF
CDR3 DNA: TGCGCCAGCAGCTTGGAGTCGGTTAGCGGGGGGCTCGAGGAGCAGTTCTTC
D gene: TRBD2
clone size: -
J gene: TRBJ2-1
V gene: TRBV5-1

CDR3 protein: CASSWTSGIFNEQFF
CDR3 DNA: TGTGCCAGCAGTTGGACTAGCGGGATTTTCAATGAGCAGTTCTTC
D gene: TRBD2
clone size: -
J gene: TRBJ2-1
V gene: TRBV5-4